This T cell receptor (beta chain) was obtained from a study of blood T cell repertoires in COVID-19. The CDR3 loop spans 16 amino acids. V lost 2 bases to trimming and J lost 0 bases; unmatched junction nucleotides: 4. The V gene's germline CDR1 is SGHRS and CDR2 YFSETQ. Profiling relied on immunoSEQ multiplex PCR, and the TCRdb table lists in-frame clones only, not all of them. The sample holds roughly 250,000 clones, approximately 83% seen once. Sequencing was carried out using peripheral blood. This sequence joins TRBV5-1 and TRBJ2-7; 11 bases match TRBD2. The receptor was isolated from a man between 45 and 60 years old with active or convalescent COVID-19. The CDR3, as DNA: TGCGCCAGCAGCTTAAGACTAGCGGGGAGCTCCTACGAGCAGTACTTC. It translates to CASSLRLAGSSYEQYF.